One sample yielded the 20 T cell receptor beta chains listed below, sequenced in a study of control samples from healthy donors and cancer patients. TCRdb's copy holds only in-frame clones and misses some; the assay was immunoSEQ multiplex PCR. The sample holds tens of thousands of clones, approximately 94% seen once. The material sequenced was PBMCs. The source is a woman in her 40s with lung cancer.

This chain links TRBV4-1 with TRBJ2-7; 10 bases are a match to TRBD1. In germline, CDR1 is MGHRA, CDR2 YSYEKL. J was trimmed by 4 bases and V by 1 base; bases with no gene match: 7. CDR3 length: 16 amino acids. The CDR3 DNA follows: TGCGCCAGCAGCCAAGGTGGGGGACAGGGGAGATACGAGCAGTACTTC. The encoded protein is CASSQGGGQGRYEQYF.

The CDR3 sequence is CASSLRDTQYF. The DNA for the CDR3 is TGTGCCAGCAGCTTACGAGATACGCAGTATTTT. The chain links TRBV5-4 to TRBJ2-3, with no clear D. The CDR3 totals 11 residues. The V and J ends lost 2 bases and 5 bases respectively, with 3 bases between them. The germline V gene encodes CDR1 SGHNT and CDR2 YYREEE (reference sequence).

The gene calls are TRBV6-5 and TRBJ1-4; D remains unclear. This CDR3 comprises 13 residues. Trimming took off 5 bases at V and 6 bases at J, with 10 bases between the two ends. Germline V gene data show CDR1 as MNHEY and CDR2 as SVGAGI. The CDR3 DNA follows: TGTGCCAGCAGTCACGGCTCGGATGAAAAACTGTTTTTT. Translation: CASSHGSDEKLFF.

The rearrangement uses TRBV7-2 and TRBJ2-3; 12 nucleotides match TRBD2. CDR3 length: 17 residues. V lost 1 base, J lost 4 bases, and 6 bases stayed unmatched. Germline values: CDR1 SGHTA, CDR2 FQGNSA. The CDR3 region is CASSLVGLAGIADTQYF. The CDR3 DNA follows: TGTGCCAGCAGCTTAGTTGGACTAGCGGGGATCGCAGATACGCAGTATTTT. The full variable domain, in which reference TRBV7-2 and TRBJ2-3 provide the parts outside the CDR3, is GAGVSQSPSNKVTEKGKDVELRCDPISGHTALYWYRQSLGQGLEFLIYFQGNSAPDKSGLPSDRFSAERTGGSVSTLTIQRTQQEDSAVYLCASSLVGLAGIADTQYFGPGTRLTVL.

The rearrangement uses TRBV7-8 and TRBJ1-2; perhaps TRBD1 as D (5 bases). Germline loops: CDR1 SGHVS, CDR2 FQNEAQ. Trimming pared 4 bases from V and 2 bases from J, leaving 14 bases between. The CDR3 is 15 residues long. The CDR3 loop is CASSSLGAVNYGYTF. Here the CDR3 DNA reads TGTGCCAGCAGCTCGTTAGGGGCAGTCAACTATGGCTACACCTTC.

This chain connects TRBV19 to TRBJ1-1; D possibly corresponds to TRBD1 (6 bases). The CDR3 has 15 amino acids. The ends were cut back, 3 bases at V and 5 bases at J, with 16 bases in the middle. Germline V gene data show CDR1 as LNHDA and CDR2 as SQIVND (reference sequence). CDR3 protein: CASSMGGLGMTEAFF. The CDR3, as DNA: TGTGCCAGTAGTATGGGGGGCCTGGGGATGACTGAAGCTTTCTTT.

This chain uses TRBV7-3 with TRBJ2-6; 7 nucleotides line up with TRBD1. J gave up 0 bases and V 0 bases, and 11 bases lay outside the gene matches. CDR1 SGHTA and CDR2 FQGTGA come from the germline V gene. This CDR3 is built from 20 residues. CDR3 DNA: TGTGCCAGCAGCTTAACGGGGACAGTATCTACCGTCTCTGGGGCCAACGTCCTGACTTTC. Translated: CASSLTGTVSTVSGANVLTF. The full variable domain, in which reference TRBV7-3 and TRBJ2-6 provide the parts outside the CDR3, is GAGVSQTPSNKVTEKGKYVELRCDPISGHTALYWYRQSLGQGPEFLIYFQGTGAADDSGLPNDRFFAVRPEGSVSTLKIQRTERGDSAVYLCASSLTGTVSTVSGANVLTFGAGSRLTVL.

The chain is built from TRBV6-5 and TRBJ1-1; tentative D call: TRBD1 (5 bases). CDR3 length: 15 residues. Germline V lookup: CDR1 MNHEY, CDR2 SVGAGI. V lost 4 bases to trimming and J lost 11 bases, with 23 bases between them. This CDR3 is CASSLNIGIGDKAFF. For the CDR3, the DNA is TGTGCCAGCAGTTTGAACATCGGTATAGGGGATAAGGCTTTCTTT.

This clone showed up just once. This chain joins TRBV11-2 and TRBJ2-4; possible D gene TRBD2, 5 bases. Trimming pared 3 bases from V and 8 bases from J, leaving 11 bases between. Looked up from germline, CDR1 is SGHAT and CDR2 is FQNNGV. The CDR3 has 13 amino acids. The CDR3 DNA reads as TGTGCCAGCAGCTTCTGGAAGGGAGACATTCAGTACTTC. It yields the protein CASSFWKGDIQYF.

V gene TRBV2 combines with J gene TRBJ2-5, with no clear D. The V gene lost 0 bases and the J gene lost 9 bases, with 8 bases spanning the gap. Germline V CDR1 and CDR2: SNHLY, FYNNEI. This CDR3 has 12 amino acids. CDR3 sequence reads: CASSEARTAQYF. CDR3 sequence (DNA): TGTGCCAGCAGTGAAGCGAGGACGGCCCAGTACTTC.

The chain employs TRBV4-2 and TRBJ2-1; TRBD2 matches 10 bases. CDR1 and CDR2 (germline): LGHNA, YNFKEQ. The length of the CDR3 is 16 residues. The V gene end was trimmed by 0 bases and the J gene end by 7 bases; junction bases not matched to a gene: 6. This CDR3 reads CASSQDSTSGANEQFF. The CDR3 bases are TGTGCCAGCAGCCAAGATTCCACTAGCGGGGCTAATGAGCAGTTCTTC.

The genes are TRBV5-4 and TRBJ2-5; D ambiguous. The germline V gene encodes CDR1 SGHNT and CDR2 YYREEE (reference sequence). Deletions cut 4 bases from V and 2 bases from J, with 3 bases between. The CDR3 has 11 amino acids. The CDR3 region has the DNA TGTGCCAGCAGCGTGCAAGAGACCCAGTACTTC. Its translation is CASSVQETQYF.

The J gene is TRBJ2-1, the V gene TRBV6-2 or TRBV6-3; TRBD2 matches 10 bases. Germline loops: CDR1 MNHEY, CDR2 SVGEGT. The CDR3 totals 14 residues. The V and J ends lost 4 bases and 7 bases, in that order; junction bases with no gene match: 4. DNA of the CDR3: TGTGCCAGCAGTTCCAGCGGGGGGGCAAATGAGCAGTTCTTC. This translates into CASSSSGGANEQFF.

The chain uses TRBV5-4 and TRBJ1-4; D ambiguous. The V gene's germline CDR1 is SGHNT and CDR2 YYREEE (reference sequence). This CDR3 has 16 residues. V was pared by 4 bases and J by 8 bases, with 21 bases between. The CDR3 region has the DNA TGTGCCAGCAGCAAGAACTTGGGCTCCGAGGACGAAAAACTGTTTTTT. Protein product: CASSKNLGSEDEKLFF.

This chain uses TRBV14 with TRBJ2-3; D call uncertain. Trimming shortened V by 0 bases and J by 4 bases, and 14 bases separated the two germline ends. The CDR3 covers 16 residues. Germline V CDR1 and CDR2: SGHDN, FVKESK. CDR3 coding DNA: TGTGCCAGCAGCCAAGATAGCTATTATCGGGCAGATACGCAGTATTTT. It translates to CASSQDSYYRADTQYF.

The chain has TRBV19 and TRBJ2-4; 7 bases align to TRBD1. The CDR3 has 13 amino acids. Germline values: CDR1 LNHDA, CDR2 SQIVND (reference sequence). Trimming took 4 bases from V and 7 from J; bases not matched to a gene: 4. CDR3: CASSSTTGNIQYF. The DNA of the CDR3 is TGTGCCAGTAGTAGCACGACAGGGAACATTCAGTACTTC. Together with reference TRBV19 and TRBJ2-4, the CDR3 gives the full variable domain: DGGITQSPKYLFRKEGQNVTLSCEQNLNHDAMYWYRQDPGQGLRLIYYSQIVNDFQKGDIAEGYSVSREKKESFPLTVTSAQKNPTAFYLCASSSTTGNIQYFGAGTRLSVL.

The rearrangement uses TRBV13 and TRBJ1-1, with 7 bases fitting TRBD1. V gave up 8 bases and J gave up 3 bases; unmatched junction bases: 6. The germline CDR1 and CDR2 sequences are PRHDT and FYEKMQ (reference sequence). This CDR3 comprises 13 residues. CDR3 nucleotide sequence: TGTGCCAGCTCCAGGGGGGTGTACACTGAAGCTTTCTTT. The encoded protein is CASSRGVYTEAFF.

The chain recombines TRBV28 with TRBJ1-5; D ambiguous. The CDR3 is 15 amino acids. Germline V gene lookup returns CDR1 MDHEN and CDR2 SYDVKM. The V gene lost 6 bases and the J gene lost 0 bases, with 12 bases spanning the gap. The CDR3 loop reads CASRPRGNSNQPQHF. In DNA, the CDR3 is TGTGCCAGCAGGCCGCGGGGTAATAGCAATCAGCCCCAGCATTTT.

V gene TRBV5-1 combines with J gene TRBJ1-2; TRBD1 is a possible D gene (5 bases). This CDR3 contains 14 residues. The V end was cut by 0 bases, the J end by 9 bases, with 15 bases between. Germline V CDR1 and CDR2: SGHRS, YFSETQ. In nucleotides, the CDR3 is TGCGCCAGCAGCTTGGGGGGCCCCTCTATTAGCTACACCTTC. Its protein is CASSLGGPSISYTF.

The V gene is TRBV3-1 (or the pseudogene TRBV3-2), the J gene TRBJ1-3; D unresolved. Trimming shortened V by 7 bases and J by 2 bases, and 15 bases separated the two germline ends. The CDR3 sequence is 15 residues long. The germline CDR1 and CDR2 sequences are LGHDT and YNNKEL (reference sequence). The CDR3 loop reads CASKEAGLTGNTIYF. CDR3 DNA sequence: TGTGCCAGCAAGGAGGCAGGCCTTACTGGAAACACCATATATTTT.